A selection of T cell receptor beta chains follows, all from one sample in a study of cytomegalovirus exposure and HLA in healthy donors. Libraries were prepared by immunoSEQ multiplex PCR; TCRdb keeps only in-frame clonotypes and omits some of them. The sample lists fewer than 200,000 clones; 85% were seen once. The sample was PBMCs. These receptors all stem from a man between 18 and 35 years old in good health and CMV-seropositive. The CDR3 runs from the conserved cysteine through the conserved F or W. The D gene is left open where the match is weak. For some rows the clone size is stated as once, few or many, or as a class when expanded; others skip it.

j_call clone_size d_call v_call cdr3_nt cdr3_aa
TRBJ2-7 few TRBD1 TRBV2 TGTGCCAGCACGCTGGTGGGACAGGACGTCGAGCAGTACTTC CASTLVGQDVEQYF
TRBJ2-2 . TRBD2 TRBV5-1 TGCGCCAGCAGCTTGGGGGGACTAGCGGGGGACTCCGTCGGGGAGCTGTTTTTT CASSLGGLAGDSVGELFF
TRBJ1-4 . TRBD1 TRBV28 TGTGCCAGTGGGACAGCTCTAAATGAAAAACTGTTTTTT CASGTALNEKLFF
TRBJ1-4 once . TRBV10-3 TGTGCCATCAGGGGGACTGAAGGCGGCGAAAAACTGTTTTTT CAIRGTEGGEKLFF
TRBJ1-4 . TRBD1 TRBV28 TGTGCCAGCAGTTTTGGGACAGGGCACGAAAAACTGTTTTTT CASSFGTGHEKLFF
TRBJ1-2 . TRBD1 TRBV5-4 TGTGCCAGCAGCCTCGACAGGGGGCAGGTGGAGGGCTACACCTTC CASSLDRGQVEGYTF
TRBJ1-1 . . TRBV7-8 TGTGCCAGCAGCTTAGGTGGGGCCGGGACTGAAGCTTTCTTT CASSLGGAGTEAFF
TRBJ1-1 . . TRBV30 TGTGCCTGGAGTGTGGGCATGAACACTGAAGCTTTCTTT CAWSVGMNTEAFF
TRBJ1-1 . TRBD1 TRBV27 TGTGCCAGCAGTTTATTGGGACAGTTTGAAGCTTTCTTT CASSLLGQFEAFF
TRBJ2-7 . TRBD2 TRBV7-6 TGTGCCAGCAGCTTAGGCGCTAGCGGGAGATCGTCCTACGAGCAGTACTTC CASSLGASGRSSYEQYF
TRBJ1-2 . TRBD1 TRBV18 TGTGCCAGCTCACCACCCGGGACAGGGGAAGGCTACACCTTC CASSPPGTGEGYTF
TRBJ1-4 . . TRBV28 TGTGCCAGCAGTTCTCCTGGGGGGGGACTGTTTTTT CASSSPGGGLFF
TRBJ2-2 . . TRBV27 TGTGCCAGCAGTCCCGGAGCGGGCGCCCCGAGCACCGGGGAGCTGTTTTTT CASSPGAGAPSTGELFF
TRBJ2-4 . TRBD2 TRBV5-1 TGCGCCAGCAGCGGGGGGGAGACTGCCAAAAACATTCAGTACTTC CASSGGETAKNIQYF
TRBJ1-2 . . TRBV18 TGTGCCAGCTCACCACCGGGGCAATCTGGGGTTGGCTACACCTTC CASSPPGQSGVGYTF
TRBJ1-2 few . TRBV7-2 TGTGCCAGCAGCCCGGGTAACTATGGCTACACCTTC CASSPGNYGYTF
TRBJ1-1 . . TRBV14 TGTGCCAGCAGCCCCCCGGGAAGTTGGGACACTGAAGCTTTCTTT CASSPPGSWDTEAFF
TRBJ2-3 . TRBD1 TRBV10-1 TGCGCCAGCAGTGTAATCCCCGGGACAGGGCCCAAAGATACGCAGTATTTT CASSVIPGTGPKDTQYF
TRBJ1-5 . TRBD1 TRBV5-6 TGTGCCAGCAGCTTGACGGACAGGGGCAATCAGCCCCAGCATTTT CASSLTDRGNQPQHF
TRBJ1-2 . TRBD1 TRBV18 TGTGCCAGCTCACCTGACCGGACAGGGGGAGGCTACACCTTC CASSPDRTGGGYTF
TRBJ2-7 . . TRBV9 TGTGCCAGCAGCGTAGGAGGGTCCTACGAGCAGTACTTC CASSVGGSYEQYF
TRBJ2-3 . TRBD1 TRBV28 TGTGCCAGCAGTTTTGGGGGACAGGGGGCAGATACGCAGTATTTT CASSFGGQGADTQYF
TRBJ2-7 . TRBD1 TRBV6-1 TGTGCCAGCAGTGAAGCGCGAAGACTGAGGGGGCTGAAGTTTTTCGTGTACGAGCAGTACTTC CASSEARRLRGLKFFVYEQYF
TRBJ1-1 . . TRBV30 TGTGCCTGGAGTGTACCAGGTGTAATGAACACTGAAGCTTTCTTT CAWSVPGVMNTEAFF
TRBJ1-2 . TRBD1 TRBV6-5 TGTGCCAGCAGTGGGGACAGTGCGAACTATGGCTACACCTTC CASSGDSANYGYTF
TRBJ2-7 . . TRBV25-1 TGTGCCAGCAGGGGACACCGCCGGGAGGCCTACGAGCAGTACTTC CASRGHRREAYEQYF
TRBJ1-1 once . TRBV7-9 TGTGCCAGCGCTGGTAGAGGAGAAGCTTTCTTT CASAGRGEAFF
TRBJ1-3 . . TRBV5-7 TGTGCCAGCAGCTTGTGCCCGCGCTCTGGAAACACCATATATTTT CASSLCPRSGNTIYF
TRBJ1-2 few . TRBV11-2 TGTGCCAGCAGTCGCACGGGGGAACGGGGCTACACCTTC CASSRTGERGYTF
TRBJ2-7 . TRBD1 TRBV10-3 TGTGCCATCAGCGGGACAGGGGGTGCATACGAGCAGTACTTC CAISGTGGAYEQYF